This T cell receptor beta chain originates from a study of molecular identifiers for immune sequencing clone quantification. In its sample, this clonotype was seen a few times. Library preparation followed earlier protocols using designated TCR primers. A single record per CDR3 protein comes from TCRdb applying MiXCR to the PCR reads. The sample lists over 600,000 distinct CDR3 sequences; 15% to 20% were seen once. CDR3 length equals 16 residues. Trimming cost V 1 base and J 2 bases; bases outside gene matches: 3. Germline-derived CDR1 and CDR2 are SGHAT and FQNNGV. This chain connects TRBV11-2 to TRBJ2-3; TRBD2 matches at 10 bases. The sequencing sample was made of naive CD8+ T cells from blood, with Jurkat cell RNA spiked in. Subset of the sample: FACS-sorted CD8+CD4-CCR7+CD45RA+ naive T cells. The TCR sequence derives from a human donor in good health. Some libraries in this study had Jurkat cell RNA spiked in. DNA for the CDR3: TGTGCCAGCAGCTTAGTACTAGCGGGGTACACAGATACGCAGTATTTT. It encodes CASSLVLAGYTDTQYF. Full variable domain (rest looked up from reference TRBV11-2 and TRBJ2-3): EAGVAQSPRYKIIEKRQSVAFWCNPISGHATLYWYQQILGQGPKLLIQFQNNGVVDDSQLPKDRFSAERLKGVDSTLKIQPAKLEDSAVYLCASSLVLAGYTDTQYFGPGTRLTVL.